There are a few counts of the clone carrying this TCR beta chain. TCRdb processed the RT-PCR reads anew with MiXCR; each CDR3 protein has one entry. The profile covers more than 550,000 distinct CDR3 sequences, with 12% to 15% appearing a single time and roughly 3.9% taken by the ten largest. Sequencing was done on a sample of memory CD4+ T cells from blood. The receptor comes from a female donor in good health, serving as a healthy control.

The CDR3 spells CASSFDRGRGEKLFF. The DNA of the CDR3 is TGTGCCAGCAGCTTCGACAGGGGGAGGGGTGAAAAACTGTTTTTT. V usage is TRBV11-2 and J usage is TRBJ1-4; TRBD1 aligns across 9 bases. Trimming at V came to 3 bases and at J to 7 bases, leaving 6 bases not matched to a gene. The V gene's germline CDR1 is SGHAT and CDR2 FQNNGV. The CDR3 extends over 15 amino acids.